This T cell receptor beta chain was observed in a study of blood T cell repertoires in COVID-19. Clones were sequenced by immunoSEQ multiplex PCR, and TCRdb holds only the in-frame ones, with some missing. This sample has about 170,000 clones; 75% to 90% occur once, and the top ten carry 0.7% to 0.9%. Germline lookup yields CDR1 SGDLS and CDR2 YYNGEE. V dropped 0 bases and J dropped 4 bases, with 12 bases sitting between them. The CDR3 has 15 residues. The chain carries TRBV9 and TRBJ2-3; D gene uncertain. Sequenced: PBMCs or T cells enriched from blood (not recorded which). This clonotype originated in a woman between 18 and 29 years old who had recovered from COVID-19. CDR3 region: CASSVDPNEADTQYF. Here the CDR3 DNA reads TGTGCCAGCAGCGTAGACCCCAACGAGGCAGATACGCAGTATTTT. The full variable domain, with the rest looked up from reference TRBV9 and TRBJ2-3, is DSGVTQTPKHLITATGQRVTLRCSPRSGDLSVYWYQQSLDQGLQFLIQYYNGEERAKGNILERFSAQQFPDLHSELNLSSLELGDSALYFCASSVDPNEADTQYFGPGTRLTVL.